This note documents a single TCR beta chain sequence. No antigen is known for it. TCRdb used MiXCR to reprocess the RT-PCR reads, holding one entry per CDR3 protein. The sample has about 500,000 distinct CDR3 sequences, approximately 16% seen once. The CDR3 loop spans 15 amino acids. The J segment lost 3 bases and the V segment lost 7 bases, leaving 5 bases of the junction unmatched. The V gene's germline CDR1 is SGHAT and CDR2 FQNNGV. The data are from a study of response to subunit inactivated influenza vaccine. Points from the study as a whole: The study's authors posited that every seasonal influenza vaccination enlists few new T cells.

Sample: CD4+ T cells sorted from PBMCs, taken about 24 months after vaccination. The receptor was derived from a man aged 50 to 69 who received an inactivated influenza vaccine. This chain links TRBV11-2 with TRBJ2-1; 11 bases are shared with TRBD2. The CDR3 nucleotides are TGTGCCAGCAACCTACTAGCGGGAGTCTACAATGAGCAGTTCTTC. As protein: CASNLLAGVYNEQFF.